The 32 T cell receptor beta chains presented below share a single source sample, sequenced in a study of blood T cell repertoires in COVID-19. Using immunoSEQ multiplex PCR, the repertoire was profiled, and TCRdb retains in-frame clones only, with some absent. The repertoire consists of about 170,000 clones, with 70% to 85% occurring once and the leading ten covering approximately 12%. Sequencing used PBMCs or T cells enriched from blood (not recorded which). The receptors derive from a middle-aged man who had recovered from COVID-19.

The rearrangement uses TRBV7-9 and TRBJ1-1; no reliable D call. Germline V gives CDR1 SEHNR, CDR2 FQNEAQ (reference sequence). Trimming shortened V by 3 bases and J by 0 bases, and 5 bases separated the two germline ends. The CDR3 runs to 13 residues. CDR3 in amino acids: CASSFRLNTEAFF. CDR3 coding DNA: TGTGCCAGCAGCTTCAGGTTGAACACTGAAGCTTTCTTT.

This clone was observed a single time. The chain uses TRBV3-1 (or the pseudogene TRBV3-2) and TRBJ1-1; D remains unclear. CDR1 is LGHDT and CDR2 is YNNKEL in the germline V gene (reference sequence). The V end was cut by 5 bases, the J end by 3 bases, with 10 bases between. This CDR3 region has 13 residues. Written as DNA, the CDR3 is TGTGCCAGCAGCGATAGACGGGACACTGAAGCTTTCTTT. Its protein is CASSDRRDTEAFF.

This clone has just one count. This chain uses TRBV4-1 with TRBJ1-2; D might be TRBD1 (6 bases). This CDR3 region has 11 residues. CDR1 MGHRA and CDR2 YSYEKL come from the germline V gene. The CDR3 DNA reads TGCGCGATCGGGGGGGGGCTAGGGCACACCTTC. Encoded protein: CAIGGGLGHTF.

This chain connects TRBV5-5 to TRBJ1-2; 11 bases are a match to TRBD1. Per germline, CDR1 SGHKS and CDR2 YYEKEE (reference sequence). V trimming: 5 bases; J trimming: 4 bases; junction bases outside the gene matches: 7. This CDR3 region has 15 residues. CDR3: CASSWGQGDAYGYTF. The DNA for the CDR3 is TGTGCCAGCAGTTGGGGACAGGGGGACGCCTATGGCTACACCTTC.

This chain links TRBV4-3 with TRBJ1-1, with 7 bases aligning to TRBD1. Germline assignment: CDR1 LGHNA and CDR2 YSLEER. The ends lost 3 bases at V and 5 bases at J; junction bases unmatched: 6. This CDR3 is 14 amino acids long. For the CDR3, the DNA is TGCGCCAGCAGCCAGGTGGGACAGTTTACTGAAGCTTTCTTT. This gives the protein CASSQVGQFTEAFF.

The CDR3 spells CATSPPGSPYEQYF. CDR3 coding DNA: TGTGCCACCAGTCCACCGGGATCACCCTACGAGCAGTACTTC. This chain joins TRBV24-1 and TRBJ2-7, with D perhaps matching TRBD2 (5 bases). CDR3 length equals 14 residues. V was shortened by 6 bases and J by 2 bases, with 13 bases between the two germline ends. CDR1 KGHDR and CDR2 SFDVKD come from the germline V gene.

V is TRBV5-1 and J is TRBJ1-2, with 12 positions matching TRBD1. V lost 8 bases to trimming and J lost 7 bases; unmatched junction nucleotides: 9. The V gene's germline CDR1 is SGHRS and CDR2 YFSETQ. The CDR3 has 14 residues. CDR3: CASRTGTGGAGYTF. The CDR3 bases are TGCGCCAGTAGAACCGGGACAGGGGGCGCTGGCTACACCTTC.

V usage is TRBV20-1 and J usage is TRBJ1-2; D perhaps matches TRBD1 (6 bases). V was cut by 0 bases and J by 8 bases, with 7 bases left in between. This CDR3 is built from 11 residues. CDR1 DFQATT and CDR2 SNEGSKA come from the germline V gene (reference sequence). The chain's CDR3 is CSAREGAGYTF. CDR3 nucleotides: TGCAGTGCTAGAGAGGGGGCCGGCTACACCTTC.

This chain joins TRBV28 and TRBJ1-4, with D perhaps TRBD1 (6 bases). The CDR3 runs to 14 residues. Germline assignment: CDR1 MDHEN and CDR2 SYDVKM. Deletions cut 3 bases from V and 3 bases from J, with 8 bases between. CDR3 loop: CASSLDSANEKLFF. The CDR3 DNA reads as TGTGCCAGCAGTTTGGACAGTGCTAATGAAAAACTGTTTTTT.

The V call is TRBV5-6, the J call TRBJ2-7, with 8 bases matching TRBD1. Germline values: CDR1 SGHDT, CDR2 YYEEEE. There are 14 residues in the CDR3. The ends lost 2 bases at V and 3 bases at J; junction bases unmatched: 4. CDR3 in DNA: TGTGCCAGCAGCTTCGGACAGGGAATCTACGAGCAGTACTTC. As protein: CASSFGQGIYEQYF.

The J gene is TRBJ1-5, the V gene TRBV28; TRBD1 aligns across 8 bases. CDR1 MDHEN and CDR2 SYDVKM come from the germline V gene. The junction had 8 bases not matched to a gene; V was cut back by 9 bases and J by 1 base. The length of the CDR3 is 15 residues. The CDR3 nucleotides are TGTGCCAGTCTTACCGGACAGGGAAGCAATCAGCCCCAGCATTTT. As protein: CASLTGQGSNQPQHF.

V usage is TRBV12-3 or TRBV12-4 and J usage is TRBJ1-4; D gene ambiguous. The V end lost 11 bases, the J end lost 4 bases, and 11 bases lay between the germline ends. The CDR3 is 12 residues long. DNA for the CDR3: TGTGCCGCGGGCGGGGATAATGAAAAACTGTTTTTT. Its translation: CAAGGDNEKLFF.

The chain links TRBV7-8 to TRBJ2-7; perhaps TRBD2 as D (5 bases). Per germline, CDR1 SGHVS and CDR2 FQNEAQ. The V and J ends lost 4 bases and 6 bases respectively, with 16 bases between them. The CDR3 extends over 14 amino acids. In nucleotides, the CDR3 is TGTGCCAGCAGCTCGAGATCGAGGGTGGGCGAGCAGTACTTC. Translating gives CASSSRSRVGEQYF.

The V gene is TRBV6-2 or TRBV6-3, the J gene TRBJ1-6; D is undetermined. The CDR3 is made up of 14 amino acids. CDR1 is MNHEY, CDR2 SVGEGT, per germline. The ends were cut back, 2 bases at V and 9 bases at J, with 11 bases in the middle. As DNA, the CDR3 is TGTGCCAGCAGTTACGCAGGAAAGCCTTCACCCCTCCACTTT. Protein: CASSYAGKPSPLHF.

The chain carries TRBV5-6 and TRBJ1-2; the D gene is possibly TRBD1 (5 bases). CDR1 is SGHDT, CDR2 YYEEEE, per germline. The CDR3 spans 15 residues. V gave up 4 bases and J gave up 4 bases, with 17 bases separating them. The CDR3: CASSPDGGDLYGYTF. The DNA of the CDR3 is TGTGCCAGCAGCCCCGATGGAGGGGACCTCTATGGCTACACCTTC. Combining the CDR3 with reference TRBV5-6 and TRBJ1-2 gives the whole variable domain DAGVTQSPTHLIKTRGQQVTLRCSPKSGHDTVSWYQQALGQGPQFIFQYYEEEERQRGNFPDRFSGHQFPNYSSELNVNALLLGDSALYLCASSPDGGDLYGYTFGSGTRLTVV.

The chain uses TRBV3-1 (or the pseudogene TRBV3-2) and TRBJ1-3, with 7 bases matching TRBD1. There are 14 residues in the CDR3. V lost 2 bases to trimming and J lost 7 bases; unmatched junction nucleotides: 5. Germline-derived CDR1 and CDR2 are LGHDT and YNNKEL (reference sequence). The CDR3 here is CASSQPGGQNTIYF. The CDR3 DNA sequence: TGTGCCAGCAGCCAACCAGGGGGTCAGAACACCATATATTTT.

The chain is built from TRBV12-5 and TRBJ2-7; TRBD1 aligns across 8 bases. CDR3 size: 17 residues. Germline V gene lookup returns CDR1 LGHNT and CDR2 FRNRAP. J lost 2 bases, V lost 1 base, and 10 bases had no gene match. The CDR3 DNA follows: TGTGCTAGTGGTTTGGGCCCCGACAGGGGATATACCTACGAGCAGTACTTC. Translating it yields CASGLGPDRGYTYEQYF.

This chain links TRBV9 with TRBJ2-7, with D tentatively TRBD1 (5 bases). The CDR3 is 15 residues long. With 0 bases removed from V and 5 bases from J, the gap between germline ends came to 15 bases. CDR1 and CDR2 (germline): SGDLS, YYNGEE. CDR3: CASSVEGRAWDEQYF. The CDR3 nucleotides are TGTGCCAGCAGCGTAGAGGGGCGTGCGTGGGACGAGCAGTACTTC. Full variable domain (missing parts from reference TRBV9 and TRBJ2-7): DSGVTQTPKHLITATGQRVTLRCSPRSGDLSVYWYQQSLDQGLQFLIQYYNGEERAKGNILERFSAQQFPDLHSELNLSSLELGDSALYFCASSVEGRAWDEQYFGPGTRLTVT.

The gene calls are TRBV5-1 and TRBJ1-6, with D possibly TRBD1 on 6 matching bases. CDR1 and CDR2 from the germline V gene are SGHRS and YFSETQ. Trimming removed 5 bases from V and 6 bases from J, with 12 bases in between. This CDR3 comprises 14 residues. This CDR3 is CASRLTGLNSPLHF. In DNA, the CDR3 is TGCGCCAGCAGATTGACAGGCCTTAATTCACCCCTCCACTTT.

This clone has ten or more counts. The chain is built from TRBV19 and TRBJ2-7, with D maybe TRBD1 (6 bases). The V and J ends lost 3 bases and 7 bases respectively, with 13 bases between them. The CDR3 runs 13 residues. Germline V gene lookup returns CDR1 LNHDA and CDR2 SQIVND (reference sequence). CDR3 bases: TGTGCCAGTAGTATCTATCCAGGGGAAGAGCAGTACTTC. This codes for CASSIYPGEEQYF. The whole variable domain, remainder taken from reference TRBV19 and TRBJ2-7, is DGGITQSPKYLFRKEGQNVTLSCEQNLNHDAMYWYRQDPGQGLRLIYYSQIVNDFQKGDIAEGYSVSREKKESFPLTVTSAQKNPTAFYLCASSIYPGEEQYFGPGTRLTVT.

The rearrangement joins TRBV3-1 (or the pseudogene TRBV3-2) to TRBJ1-6, with D perhaps TRBD1 (6 bases). The CDR3 has 14 amino acids. Germline V gives CDR1 LGHDT, CDR2 YNNKEL (reference sequence). V lost 1 base and J lost 7, with 8 bases in between. The CDR3 sequence: CASSQAGVNSPLHF. The CDR3 DNA reads TGTGCCAGCAGCCAAGCAGGGGTGAATTCACCCCTCCACTTT.

This clone was detected a few times. The chain carries TRBV19 and TRBJ2-5; the D gene is possibly TRBD1 (6 bases). Germline V gene lookup returns CDR1 LNHDA and CDR2 SQIVND (reference sequence). Trimming stripped 6 bases from V and 4 bases from J, with 9 bases between. The CDR3 runs to 12 residues. The CDR3 coding sequence is TGTGCCAGTAGAAGGGGGAGAGAGACCCAGTACTTC. This translates into CASRRGRETQYF.

This clone was recorded only once. This chain uses TRBV3-1 (or the pseudogene TRBV3-2) with TRBJ1-2, with no clear D. This CDR3 is built from 15 residues. Trimming cost V 0 bases and J 4 bases, with 12 bases left between them. From germline, CDR1 is LGHDT and CDR2 YNNKEL (reference sequence). CDR3 nucleotides: TGTGCCAGCAGCCAAGAGAGGTCGCCCAGCTATGGCTACACCTTC. It specifies CASSQERSPSYGYTF.

This chain links TRBV7-9 with TRBJ1-1, with D tentatively TRBD1 (6 bases). V was pared by 4 bases and J by 3 bases, with 12 bases between. This CDR3 has 14 amino acids. Germline assignment: CDR1 SEHNR and CDR2 FQNEAQ (reference sequence). CDR3 nucleotide sequence: TGTGCCAGCAGCTGGGCAGGGGTGGACACTGAAGCTTTCTTT. Amino acids: CASSWAGVDTEAFF.

The rearrangement links TRBV7-2 to TRBJ2-2; TRBD1 aligns across 9 bases. The CDR3 contains 15 residues. J was trimmed by 5 bases and V by 5 bases; bases with no gene match: 6. Germline V CDR1 and CDR2: SGHTA, FQGNSA. The chain's CDR3 is CASSPGQGRTGELFF. The CDR3 DNA reads as TGTGCCAGCAGCCCGGGACAGGGTAGGACCGGGGAGCTGTTTTTT.

This CDR3 reads CAIRRTDTSNEKLFF. CDR3 DNA: TGTGCCATCAGAAGGACGGACACATCTAATGAAAAACTGTTTTTT. The chain uses TRBV10-3 and TRBJ1-4; perhaps TRBD1 as D (5 bases). Trimming shortened V by 6 bases and J by 3 bases, and 14 bases separated the two germline ends. CDR1 is ENHRY, CDR2 SYGVKD, per germline. The CDR3 has 15 amino acids.

The chain combines TRBV5-6 with TRBJ1-1; a possible D gene is TRBD1 (5 bases). V lost 2 bases and J lost 1, with 9 bases in between. The CDR3 runs to 14 residues. Germline CDR1 SGHDT, CDR2 YYEEEE. In nucleotides, the CDR3 is TGTGCCAGCAGCTTCGGGGGAGGGAACACTGAAGCTTTCTTT. Amino acid sequence: CASSFGGGNTEAFF. Drawing the rest from reference TRBV5-6 and TRBJ1-1, the complete variable domain is DAGVTQSPTHLIKTRGQQVTLRCSPKSGHDTVSWYQQALGQGPQFIFQYYEEEERQRGNFPDRFSGHQFPNYSSELNVNALLLGDSALYLCASSFGGGNTEAFFGQGTRLTVV.

V usage is TRBV4-3 and J usage is TRBJ1-3; D uncertain. Trimming stripped 0 bases from V and 0 bases from J, with 6 bases between. Germline assignment: CDR1 LGHNA and CDR2 YSLEER. The CDR3 length is 15 residues. The CDR3 reads CASSQDTYSGNTIYF. CDR3 coding DNA: TGCGCCAGCAGCCAAGACACATACTCTGGAAACACCATATATTTT.

The chain employs TRBV28 and TRBJ1-4; unclear D gene. V shed 4 bases and J shed 0 bases, with 9 bases lying between them. Germline CDR1 MDHEN, CDR2 SYDVKM. The CDR3 runs to 15 residues. CDR3 sequence reads: CASSSHSATNEKLFF. The CDR3 DNA sequence: TGTGCCAGCAGTTCCCACAGTGCAACTAATGAAAAACTGTTTTTT.

The rearrangement uses TRBV5-4 and TRBJ2-7, with 8 bases aligning to TRBD2. The ends lost 0 bases at V and 0 bases at J; junction bases unmatched: 2. The germline V gene has CDR1 SGHNT and CDR2 YYREEE (reference sequence). This CDR3 comprises 15 residues. The CDR3 DNA follows: TGTGCCAGCAGCTTGGCGAGCGGGGGCTCCTACGAGCAGTACTTC. This translates into CASSLASGGSYEQYF.

V gene TRBV28 combines with J gene TRBJ1-4; no definite D call. Looked up from germline, CDR1 is MDHEN and CDR2 is SYDVKM. Between the trimmed V and J ends, which lost 1 base and 5 bases, there was a span of 11 bases. This CDR3 is built from 15 residues. DNA for the CDR3: TGTGCCAGCAGTTTATATGGGAGTACCAATGAAAAACTGTTTTTT. Encoded protein: CASSLYGSTNEKLFF.

The chain combines TRBV14 with TRBJ2-7, with 8 bases aligning to TRBD1. The CDR3 is 16 residues long. Trimming took 1 base from V and 4 from J; bases not matched to a gene: 9. CDR1 SGHDN and CDR2 FVKESK come from the germline V gene. The DNA of the CDR3 is TGTGCCAGCAGCCAAGTAGGACGGACAGGGCTTTACGAGCAGTACTTC. Its translation is CASSQVGRTGLYEQYF.